Detailed here is one T cell receptor beta chain. The sample comes from a study of blood T cell repertoires in COVID-19. Study information: The United States, Italy and Spain provided the acute and convalescent COVID-19 samples. PBMCs, B-cell-depleted T cells, or T cells provided the cDNA or gDNA that made up the material.

Original analysis: Reference gene primer amplification gave estimated nucleated cell counts. Only in-frame clones appear in the TCRdb table, and some are missing; sequencing was by immunoSEQ multiplex PCR. V, J and clone size are those of that table, while D and trimming were read from the DNA. The profile covers about 300,000 clones, with approximately 88% appearing a single time and 5.5% to 7% taken by the ten largest. The origin of this receptor is a woman aged 25-40 years who had recovered from COVID-19. The sequencing sample was made of peripheral blood.

For the CDR3, the DNA is TGTGCCAGCAAGACCGACAGCGCGTCCTACGAGCAGTACTTC. Encoded protein: CASKTDSASYEQYF. This chain joins TRBV2 and TRBJ2-7; D is possibly TRBD1 (5 bases). Looked up from germline, CDR1 is SNHLY and CDR2 is FYNNEI. CDR3 length: 14 amino acids. Trimming cost V 7 bases and J 1 base, with 14 bases left between them.